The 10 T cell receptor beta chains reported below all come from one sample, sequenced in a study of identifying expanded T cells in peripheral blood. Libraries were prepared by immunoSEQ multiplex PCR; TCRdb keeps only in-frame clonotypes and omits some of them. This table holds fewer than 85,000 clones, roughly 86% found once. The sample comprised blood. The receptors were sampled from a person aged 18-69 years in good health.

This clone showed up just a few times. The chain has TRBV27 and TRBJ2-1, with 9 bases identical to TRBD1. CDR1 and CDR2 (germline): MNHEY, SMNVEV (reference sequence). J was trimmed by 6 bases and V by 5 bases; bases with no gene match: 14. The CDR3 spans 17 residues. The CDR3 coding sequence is TGTGCCAGCAGTCCCAAACACGGGACAGGGTTCGTCAATGAGCAGTTCTTC. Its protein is CASSPKHGTGFVNEQFF.

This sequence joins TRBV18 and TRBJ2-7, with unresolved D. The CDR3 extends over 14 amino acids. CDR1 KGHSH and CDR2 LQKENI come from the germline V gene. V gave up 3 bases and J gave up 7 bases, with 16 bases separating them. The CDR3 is CASSPGPSNGEQYF. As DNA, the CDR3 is TGTGCCAGCTCACCCGGGCCATCAAACGGTGAGCAGTACTTC.

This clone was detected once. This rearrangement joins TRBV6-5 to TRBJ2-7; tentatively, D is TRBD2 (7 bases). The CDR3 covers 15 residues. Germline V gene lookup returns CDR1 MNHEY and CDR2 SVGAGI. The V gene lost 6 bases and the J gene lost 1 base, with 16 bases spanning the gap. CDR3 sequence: CASSWGGGTSYEQYF. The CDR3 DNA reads TGTGCCAGCAGCTGGGGGGGCGGAACATCCTACGAGCAGTACTTC.

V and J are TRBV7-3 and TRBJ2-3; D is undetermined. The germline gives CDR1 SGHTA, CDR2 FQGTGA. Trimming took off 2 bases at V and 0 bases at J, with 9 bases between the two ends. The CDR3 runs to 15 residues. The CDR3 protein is CASSLRAGSTDTQYF. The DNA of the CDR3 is TGTGCCAGCAGCTTACGGGCAGGAAGCACAGATACGCAGTATTTT.

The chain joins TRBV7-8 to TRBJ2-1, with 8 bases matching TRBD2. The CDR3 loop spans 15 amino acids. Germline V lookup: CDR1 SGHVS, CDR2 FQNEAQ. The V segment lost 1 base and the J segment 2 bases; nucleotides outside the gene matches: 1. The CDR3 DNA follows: TGTGCCAGCAGCTTAGTTAGCGGGACCTACAATGAGCAGTTCTTC. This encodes CASSLVSGTYNEQFF.

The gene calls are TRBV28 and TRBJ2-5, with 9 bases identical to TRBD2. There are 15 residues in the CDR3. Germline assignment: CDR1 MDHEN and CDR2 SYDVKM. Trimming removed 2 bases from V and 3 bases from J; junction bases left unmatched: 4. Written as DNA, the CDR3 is TGTGCCAGCAGTTTAGCGGGAGGGATGGAAGAGACCCAGTACTTC. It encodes CASSLAGGMEETQYF.

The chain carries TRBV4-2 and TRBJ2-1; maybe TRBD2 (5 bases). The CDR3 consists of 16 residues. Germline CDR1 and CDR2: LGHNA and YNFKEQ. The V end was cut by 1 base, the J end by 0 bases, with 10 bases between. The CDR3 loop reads CASSQGSTSSYNEQFF. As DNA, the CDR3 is TGTGCCAGCAGCCAAGGCTCAACTAGCTCCTACAATGAGCAGTTCTTC.

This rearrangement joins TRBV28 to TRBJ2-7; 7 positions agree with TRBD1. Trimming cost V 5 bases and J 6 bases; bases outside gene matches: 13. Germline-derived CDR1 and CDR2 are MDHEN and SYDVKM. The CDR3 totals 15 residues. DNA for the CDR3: TGTGCCAGCAGTAACCAACCGGGACAGCTTGGCGAGCAGTACTTC. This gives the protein CASSNQPGQLGEQYF.

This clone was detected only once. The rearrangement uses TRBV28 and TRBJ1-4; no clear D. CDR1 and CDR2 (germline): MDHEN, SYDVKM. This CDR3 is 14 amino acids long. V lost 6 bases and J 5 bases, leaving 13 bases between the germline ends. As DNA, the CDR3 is TGTGCCAGCAGAAACGGTAGACCGAATGAAAAACTGTTTTTT. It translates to CASRNGRPNEKLFF.

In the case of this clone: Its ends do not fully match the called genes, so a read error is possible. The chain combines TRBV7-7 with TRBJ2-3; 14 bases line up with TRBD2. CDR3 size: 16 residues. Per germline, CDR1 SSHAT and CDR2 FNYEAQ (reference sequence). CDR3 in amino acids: CASSKGLAGATDTQYF. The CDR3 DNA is TGTGCTAGCAGCAAGGGACTAGCGGGAGCCACAGATACGCAGTATTTT. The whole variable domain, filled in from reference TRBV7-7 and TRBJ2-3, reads GAGVSQSPRYKVTKRGQDVTLRCDPISSHATLYWYQQALGQGPEFLTYFNYEAQPDKSGLPSDRFSAERPEGSISTLTIQRTEQRDSAMYRCASSKGLAGATDTQYFGPGTRLTVL.